Listed below are T cell receptor beta chains from one sample, sequenced in a study of graft-versus-host responses after intestinal transplantation. These receptors have no identified antigens. Profiled with immunoSEQ multiplex PCR; TCRdb holds only in-frame clones, not every one. The sample shows around 87,000 clones, 85% to 95% of them seen only once. The sample in question was unstimulated CD8+ T cells sorted from spleen or lymph node cells, obtained before transplant. All receptors come from a human donor who was the organ donor for an intestinal transplant. Each CDR3 is given with its conserved first and last residue. The order of the fields is V gene, D gene, J gene, clone size, CDR3 protein, CDR3 DNA. D genes are given only for firm matches. A clone size is listed for some rows: how often the clone was seen (once, few, many), or a class if it is expanded.

V gene: TRBV9
D gene: TRBD2
J gene: TRBJ2-7
clone size: .
CDR3 protein: CASSPGASGAYEQYF
CDR3 DNA: TGTGCCAGCAGCCCCGGGGCTAGCGGCGCCTACGAGCAGTACTTC

V gene: TRBV9
D gene: TRBD1
J gene: TRBJ1-5
clone size: once
CDR3 protein: CASSVDGTVNQPQHF
CDR3 DNA: TGTGCCAGCAGCGTAGACGGGACAGTTAATCAGCCCCAGCATTTT

V gene: TRBV9
D gene: .
J gene: TRBJ1-1
clone size: .
CDR3 protein: CASSEWQGTEAFF
CDR3 DNA: TGTGCCAGCAGCGAGTGGCAGGGGACTGAAGCTTTCTTT

V gene: TRBV7-3
D gene: .
J gene: TRBJ2-2
clone size: .
CDR3 protein: CASSFTNTGELFF
CDR3 DNA: TGTGCCAGCAGCTTCACGAACACCGGGGAGCTGTTTTTT

V gene: TRBV27
D gene: .
J gene: TRBJ2-1
clone size: .
CDR3 protein: CASRPAGSYNEQFF
CDR3 DNA: TGTGCCAGCAGGCCCGCGGGGTCCTACAATGAGCAGTTCTTC

V gene: TRBV5-1
D gene: .
J gene: TRBJ2-2
clone size: .
CDR3 protein: CASSLAYERTNTGELFF
CDR3 DNA: TGCGCCAGCAGCTTGGCCTACGAGCGGACGAACACCGGGGAGCTGTTTTTT

V gene: TRBV6-1
D gene: TRBD1
J gene: TRBJ2-7
clone size: .
CDR3 protein: CASSDGDRGSYEQYF
CDR3 DNA: TGTGCCAGCAGTGATGGGGACAGGGGGAGCTACGAGCAGTACTTC

V gene: TRBV19
D gene: TRBD1
J gene: TRBJ2-7
clone size: .
CDR3 protein: CASSPTGGGYEQYF
CDR3 DNA: TGTGCCAGTAGCCCTACAGGGGGCGGCTACGAGCAGTACTTC

V gene: TRBV5-1
D gene: .
J gene: TRBJ2-5
clone size: .
CDR3 protein: CASSFEGGGETQYF
CDR3 DNA: TGCGCCAGCAGCTTTGAGGGGGGGGGAGAGACCCAGTACTTC

V gene: TRBV19
D gene: .
J gene: TRBJ2-7
clone size: .
CDR3 protein: CASSPEGGWYEQYF
CDR3 DNA: TGTGCCAGTAGCCCTGAGGGGGGGTGGTACGAGCAGTACTTC

V gene: TRBV7-6
D gene: .
J gene: TRBJ2-3
clone size: .
CDR3 protein: CASSSGFTDTQYF
CDR3 DNA: TGTGCCAGCAGCTCAGGATTCACAGATACGCAGTATTTT

V gene: TRBV28
D gene: TRBD1
J gene: TRBJ2-7
clone size: .
CDR3 protein: CASSYYAGTGDNEQYF
CDR3 DNA: TGTGCCAGCAGTTACTACGCCGGGACAGGGGACAACGAGCAGTACTTC

V gene: TRBV5-1
D gene: TRBD1
J gene: TRBJ1-1
clone size: .
CDR3 protein: CASSWDDRENTEAFF
CDR3 DNA: TGCGCCAGCAGCTGGGATGACAGGGAGAACACTGAAGCTTTCTTT

V gene: TRBV4-1
D gene: TRBD1
J gene: TRBJ2-3
clone size: .
CDR3 protein: CASSFRDRVSTDTQYF
CDR3 DNA: TGCGCCAGCAGCTTCCGGGACAGAGTTAGCACAGATACGCAGTATTTT

V gene: TRBV4-1
D gene: .
J gene: TRBJ1-3
clone size: .
CDR3 protein: CASSQDTGTGNTIYF
CDR3 DNA: TGCGCCAGCAGCCAAGACACAGGGACAGGAAACACCATATATTTT

V gene: TRBV18
D gene: .
J gene: TRBJ1-2
clone size: .
CDR3 protein: CASSPLTNYGYTF
CDR3 DNA: TGTGCCAGCTCACCACTAACTAACTATGGCTACACCTTC

V gene: TRBV7-2
D gene: .
J gene: TRBJ1-2
clone size: .
CDR3 protein: CASSFSLYGYTF
CDR3 DNA: TGTGCCAGCAGCTTCTCACTCTATGGCTACACCTTC

V gene: TRBV4-3
D gene: TRBD1
J gene: TRBJ1-4
clone size: .
CDR3 protein: CASSQEVTGQLNEKLFF
CDR3 DNA: TGCGCCAGCAGCCAAGAGGTAACGGGACAGCTGAATGAAAAACTGTTTTTT

V gene: TRBV27
D gene: TRBD2
J gene: TRBJ2-7
clone size: .
CDR3 protein: CASSTIAGVYEQYF
CDR3 DNA: TGTGCCAGCAGTACCATAGCGGGGGTATACGAGCAGTACTTC

V gene: TRBV7-9
D gene: TRBD2
J gene: TRBJ2-5
clone size: .
CDR3 protein: CASSSEPGLANQETQYF
CDR3 DNA: TGTGCCAGCAGCTCAGAACCGGGACTAGCGAACCAAGAGACCCAGTACTTC

V gene: TRBV4-3
D gene: .
J gene: TRBJ2-7
clone size: once
CDR3 protein: CASSQDPSGYEQYF
CDR3 DNA: TGCGCCAGCAGCCAAGACCCAAGCGGCTACGAGCAGTACTTC

V gene: TRBV4-2
D gene: TRBD2
J gene: TRBJ2-2
clone size: .
CDR3 protein: CASSQRTSGGPGELFF
CDR3 DNA: TGTGCCAGCAGCCAGAGGACTAGCGGGGGCCCCGGGGAGCTGTTTTTT

V gene: TRBV11-2
D gene: TRBD2
J gene: TRBJ2-1
clone size: .
CDR3 protein: CASSFTGGYNEQFF
CDR3 DNA: TGTGCCAGCAGCTTCACGGGGGGATACAATGAGCAGTTCTTC

V gene: TRBV5-1
D gene: TRBD1
J gene: TRBJ2-1
clone size: .
CDR3 protein: CASSATGTAPLDEQFF
CDR3 DNA: TGCGCCAGCAGCGCGACCGGGACAGCACCCTTAGATGAGCAGTTCTTC

V gene: TRBV7-9
D gene: .
J gene: TRBJ1-5
clone size: .
CDR3 protein: CASSLTASGEQPQHF
CDR3 DNA: TGTGCCAGCAGCTTAACGGCGTCAGGGGAACAGCCCCAGCATTTT

V gene: TRBV6-4
D gene: .
J gene: TRBJ2-7
clone size: .
CDR3 protein: CANREGLIYEQYF
CDR3 DNA: TGTGCCAACCGAGAGGGACTTATTTACGAGCAGTACTTC

V gene: TRBV4-1
D gene: .
J gene: TRBJ1-2
clone size: .
CDR3 protein: CASSQDPAGSYGYTF
CDR3 DNA: TGCGCCAGCAGCCAAGATCCGGCGGGATCCTATGGCTACACCTTC

V gene: TRBV14
D gene: TRBD1
J gene: TRBJ2-2
clone size: .
CDR3 protein: CASSQDDRVGATGELFF
CDR3 DNA: TGTGCCAGCAGCCAAGACGACAGGGTCGGAGCGACCGGGGAGCTGTTTTTT

V gene: TRBV7-6
D gene: TRBD2
J gene: TRBJ2-3
clone size: .
CDR3 protein: CASSYSGGADTQYF
CDR3 DNA: TGTGCCAGCAGTTACAGCGGGGGGGCAGATACGCAGTATTTT

V gene: TRBV2
D gene: .
J gene: TRBJ1-2
clone size: once
CDR3 protein: CASRIGGGLGPMVGYTF
CDR3 DNA: TGTGCCAGCAGGATTGGGGGCGGCCTCGGCCCTATGGTGGGCTACACCTTC

V gene: TRBV6-5
D gene: TRBD1
J gene: TRBJ1-2
clone size: .
CDR3 protein: CASWTGDYGYTF
CDR3 DNA: TGTGCCAGCTGGACAGGGGACTATGGCTACACCTTC

V gene: TRBV14
D gene: TRBD2
J gene: TRBJ2-1
clone size: .
CDR3 protein: CASSQDHGGANNEQFF
CDR3 DNA: TGTGCCAGCAGCCAAGATCACGGGGGGGCTAACAATGAGCAGTTCTTC

V gene: TRBV6-5
D gene: .
J gene: TRBJ1-2
clone size: .
CDR3 protein: CASSEAGAGNYGYTF
CDR3 DNA: TGTGCCAGCAGCGAGGCGGGGGCCGGTAACTATGGCTACACCTTC

V gene: TRBV2
D gene: TRBD1
J gene: TRBJ1-1
clone size: .
CDR3 protein: CASSESEGAGGEGTEAFF
CDR3 DNA: TGTGCCAGCAGTGAATCGGAGGGCGCAGGGGGCGAGGGCACTGAAGCTTTCTTT

V gene: TRBV7-2
D gene: TRBD2
J gene: TRBJ2-7
clone size: .
CDR3 protein: CASSSLLSGTRGSFEQYF
CDR3 DNA: TGTGCCAGCAGCTCTCTACTCTCCGGGACGCGGGGGTCCTTCGAGCAGTACTTC

V gene: TRBV6-1
D gene: TRBD1
J gene: TRBJ1-5
clone size: .
CDR3 protein: CASSEVTGVEHF
CDR3 DNA: TGTGCCAGCAGTGAAGTTACAGGGGTCGAGCATTTT

V gene: TRBV27
D gene: TRBD1
J gene: TRBJ2-7
clone size: .
CDR3 protein: CASSPGQRTYEQYF
CDR3 DNA: TGTGCCAGCAGTCCGGGACAGCGTACCTACGAGCAGTACTTC

V gene: TRBV2
D gene: TRBD2
J gene: TRBJ2-3
clone size: .
CDR3 protein: CASSEVGGGTDTQYF
CDR3 DNA: TGTGCCAGCAGTGAAGTTGGGGGGGGCACAGATACGCAGTATTTT

V gene: TRBV4-3
D gene: .
J gene: TRBJ1-6
clone size: .
CDR3 protein: CASGRDYNSPLHF
CDR3 DNA: TGCGCCAGCGGCAGGGACTATAATTCACCCCTCCACTTT

V gene: TRBV27
D gene: .
J gene: TRBJ2-6
clone size: .
CDR3 protein: CASSLFAGLSSGANVLTF
CDR3 DNA: TGTGCCAGCAGTTTATTCGCGGGCCTTAGCTCTGGGGCCAACGTCCTGACTTTC

V gene: TRBV19
D gene: TRBD1
J gene: TRBJ2-7
clone size: once
CDR3 protein: CASTPSTGMVYEQYF
CDR3 DNA: TGTGCCAGTACCCCCTCGACAGGGATGGTCTACGAGCAGTACTTC

V gene: TRBV19
D gene: .
J gene: TRBJ2-1
clone size: .
CDR3 protein: CASSWQGTNEQFF
CDR3 DNA: TGTGCCAGTAGTTGGCAGGGTACCAATGAGCAGTTCTTC

V gene: TRBV5-4
D gene: .
J gene: TRBJ2-5
clone size: .
CDR3 protein: CASSFRAGVETQYF
CDR3 DNA: TGTGCCAGCAGCTTCCGTGCAGGGGTGGAGACCCAGTACTTC

V gene: TRBV5-1
D gene: TRBD1
J gene: TRBJ2-7
clone size: .
CDR3 protein: CASSARQGAIEQYF
CDR3 DNA: TGCGCCAGCAGCGCACGACAGGGGGCAATCGAGCAGTACTTC

V gene: TRBV2
D gene: .
J gene: TRBJ1-4
clone size: once
CDR3 protein: CASSVRRTNEKLFF
CDR3 DNA: TGTGCCAGCAGTGTACGGAGGACTAATGAAAAACTGTTTTTT

V gene: TRBV9
D gene: TRBD1
J gene: TRBJ1-3
clone size: few
CDR3 protein: CASSVGARGHGNTIYF
CDR3 DNA: TGTGCCAGCAGCGTAGGGGCCAGGGGGCATGGAAACACCATATATTTT

V gene: TRBV5-6
D gene: .
J gene: TRBJ1-1
clone size: .
CDR3 protein: CASSLFPGNTEAFF
CDR3 DNA: TGTGCCAGCAGCTTATTTCCGGGGAACACTGAAGCTTTCTTT

V gene: TRBV4-2
D gene: .
J gene: TRBJ1-2
clone size: .
CDR3 protein: CASSQLGLVYGYTF
CDR3 DNA: TGTGCCAGCAGCCAACTTGGACTCGTCTATGGCTACACCTTC

V gene: TRBV7-6
D gene: TRBD1
J gene: TRBJ2-7
clone size: .
CDR3 protein: CASSFGQGYEQYF
CDR3 DNA: TGTGCCAGCAGCTTTGGACAGGGCTACGAGCAGTACTTC